These 22 T cell receptor beta chains came from one sample sequenced in a study of T cell responses to AZD1222 COVID-19 vaccine. Some clones are missing from TCRdb's copy, which holds only in-frame ones; the method was immunoSEQ multiplex PCR. The sample shows roughly 89,000 clones, approximately 90% of them seen only once. The sample in question was peripheral blood, obtained on day 0 of MenACWY control vaccination. Receptors were obtained from an adult in good health.

The chain employs TRBV10-2 and TRBJ1-5; D unresolved. This CDR3 comprises 13 residues. Germline V gene sequence: CDR1 WSHSY, CDR2 SAAADI. V lost 8 bases and J 4 bases, leaving 12 bases between the germline ends. This CDR3 reads CASCSRANQPQHF. The CDR3 region has the DNA TGCGCCAGCTGTTCTCGGGCGAATCAGCCCCAGCATTTT.

The CDR3 here is CASSGQGEQPQHF. The CDR3 region has the DNA TGTGCCAGCAGTGGACAGGGTGAACAGCCCCAGCATTTT. This chain connects TRBV6-6 to TRBJ1-5; TRBD1 agrees at 8 bases. The germline V gene encodes CDR1 MNHNY and CDR2 SVGAGI (reference sequence). This CDR3 has 13 residues. J gave up 7 bases and V 5 bases, and 4 bases lay outside the gene matches.

The V and J genes are TRBV5-1 and TRBJ1-2; TRBD1 is a possible D gene (5 bases). Germline V gene lookup returns CDR1 SGHRS and CDR2 YFSETQ. The CDR3 runs 17 residues. V lost 0 bases and J 2 bases, leaving 17 bases between the germline ends. CDR3 amino acids: CASSLGGAPGTNYGYTF. As DNA, the CDR3 is TGCGCCAGCAGCTTGGGAGGTGCCCCCGGGACCAACTATGGCTACACCTTC.

V is TRBV28 and J is TRBJ2-7; D possibly matches TRBD1 or TRBD2 (6 bases each). Trimming cost V 6 bases and J 0 bases, with 12 bases left between them. This CDR3 comprises 14 residues. Looked up from germline, CDR1 is MDHEN and CDR2 is SYDVKM. The CDR3 region has the DNA TGTGCCAGCAGCTCCGGGGGCCCCTCCTACGAGCAGTACTTC. It is translated as CASSSGGPSYEQYF.

The rearrangement joins TRBV27 to TRBJ1-4; D gene ambiguous. The germline V gene encodes CDR1 MNHEY and CDR2 SMNVEV (reference sequence). The length of the CDR3 is 15 residues. Deletions cut 5 bases from V and 6 bases from J, with 16 bases between. The CDR3 coding sequence is TGTGCCAGCAGTGAGATCTCGGGGATTTATGAAAAACTGTTTTTT. It translates to CASSEISGIYEKLFF.

This sequence joins TRBV5-4 and TRBJ1-2; tentatively, D is TRBD1 (5 bases). Germline CDR1 is SGHNT and CDR2 is YYREEE (reference sequence). Trimming removed 5 bases from V and 4 bases from J, with 12 bases in between. This CDR3 contains 13 residues. The CDR3 DNA reads TGTGCCAGCAGTGCGAGGGGCCTCTATGGCTACACCTTC. Residues: CASSARGLYGYTF.

The V gene is TRBV30, the J gene TRBJ1-5; D unresolved. The V and J ends lost 2 bases and 7 bases respectively, with 12 bases between them. Germline CDR1 and CDR2: GTSNPN and SVGIG (reference sequence). The CDR3 runs to 13 residues. The CDR3 sequence is CAWSRAVGQPQHF. The CDR3 nucleotides are TGTGCCTGGAGTCGGGCAGTTGGCCAGCCCCAGCATTTT.

The chain links TRBV11-2 to TRBJ1-2; D might be TRBD1 (6 bases). Germline CDR1 is SGHAT and CDR2 is FQNNGV. V dropped 1 base and J dropped 8 bases, with 14 bases sitting between them. The CDR3 length is 14 residues. The DNA of the CDR3 is TGTGCCAGCAGCTTAGCCCTACAGGGACGGGGCTACACCTTC. Its protein is CASSLALQGRGYTF.

The CDR3 is CASSLTGGQSDTQYF. The CDR3 DNA follows: TGTGCCAGCAGCTTAACGGGGGGCCAGTCAGATACGCAGTATTTT. The chain employs TRBV7-3 and TRBJ2-3; D is possibly TRBD1 or TRBD2 (6 bases each). The CDR3 is 15 amino acids. V lost 0 bases and J lost 4, with 11 bases in between. The germline V gene encodes CDR1 SGHTA and CDR2 FQGTGA. Together with reference TRBV7-3 and TRBJ2-3, the CDR3 gives the full variable domain: GAGVSQTPSNKVTEKGKYVELRCDPISGHTALYWYRQSLGQGPEFLIYFQGTGAADDSGLPNDRFFAVRPEGSVSTLKIQRTERGDSAVYLCASSLTGGQSDTQYFGPGTRLTVL.

CDR3 amino acids: CASSLAGGFGEQFF. Written as DNA, the CDR3 is TGTGCCAGCAGCTTAGCGGGAGGGTTTGGAGAGCAGTTCTTC. The rearrangement uses TRBV11-3 and TRBJ2-1; 8 bases align to TRBD2. This CDR3 is 14 amino acids long. The V gene end was trimmed by 1 base and the J gene end by 10 bases; junction bases not matched to a gene: 6. Per germline, CDR1 SGHNT and CDR2 YENEEA.

V and J are TRBV7-2 and TRBJ1-2; no definite D call. The CDR3 is 17 residues long. Germline V gene sequence: CDR1 SGHTA, CDR2 FQGNSA. Between the trimmed V and J ends, which lost 2 bases and 0 bases, there was a span of 16 bases. The CDR3: CASSLTTGRPTNYGYTF. DNA of the CDR3: TGTGCCAGCAGCTTAACGACCGGACGGCCAACTAACTATGGCTACACCTTC.

This chain links TRBV5-1 with TRBJ1-1; D is undetermined. CDR1 SGHRS and CDR2 YFSETQ come from the germline V gene. The CDR3 spans 13 residues. V lost 5 bases to trimming and J lost 0 bases, with 8 bases between them. Here the CDR3 DNA reads TGCGCCAGCAGACTTGCCATGAACACTGAAGCTTTCTTT. This sequence encodes CASRLAMNTEAFF. Supplemented by reference TRBV5-1 and TRBJ1-1, the full variable domain reads KAGVTQTPRYLIKTRGQQVTLSCSPISGHRSVSWYQQTPGQGLQFLFEYFSETQRNKGNFPGRFSGRQFSNSRSEMNVSTLELGDSALYLCASRLAMNTEAFFGQGTRLTVV.

V and J are TRBV6-5 and TRBJ1-4; D is undetermined. V was shortened by 6 bases and J by 7 bases, with 15 bases between the two germline ends. The germline CDR1 and CDR2 sequences are MNHEY and SVGAGI. The CDR3 runs 14 residues. Written as DNA, the CDR3 is TGTGCCAGCAGGAGGACCGATTCGGGTGAAAAACTGTTTTTT. This gives the protein CASRRTDSGEKLFF.

The chain carries TRBV21-1 and TRBJ2-3; TRBD2 is taken as the D call from the table, unchecked against the DNA. TRBV21-1 is given as a pseudogene. This CDR3 region has 20 residues. CDR3 in amino acids: CASSKAGQDRLAGVRDTQYF. CDR3 sequence (DNA): TGTGCCAGCAGCAAAGCGGGGCAGGACCGACTAGCGGGAGTTCGTGATACGCAGTATTTT.

The rearrangement uses TRBV6-1 and TRBJ1-2; D remains ambiguous. This CDR3 spans 13 amino acids. The V end lost 1 base, the J end lost 3 bases, and 6 bases lay between the germline ends. Germline V CDR1 and CDR2: MNHNS, SASEGT. The CDR3 nucleotides are TGTGCCAGCAGTGAAGGGGGAGACTATGGCTACACCTTC. This encodes CASSEGGDYGYTF.

The rearrangement links TRBV11-2 to TRBJ2-1, with D possibly matching TRBD1 (5 bases). V was cut by 0 bases and J by 5 bases, with 11 bases left in between. From germline, CDR1 is SGHAT and CDR2 FQNNGV. CDR3 size: 15 residues. The CDR3 here is CASSLDQTVHNEQFF. As DNA, the CDR3 is TGTGCCAGCAGCTTAGACCAGACAGTCCACAATGAGCAGTTCTTC. The full variable domain, rest sourced from reference TRBV11-2 and TRBJ2-1, is EAGVAQSPRYKIIEKRQSVAFWCNPISGHATLYWYQQILGQGPKLLIQFQNNGVVDDSQLPKDRFSAERLKGVDSTLKIQPAKLEDSAVYLCASSLDQTVHNEQFFGPGTRLTVL.

The gene calls are TRBV6-2 or TRBV6-3 and TRBJ1-5; D not resolved. The germline V gene has CDR1 MNHEY and CDR2 SVGEGT. The V gene lost 0 bases and the J gene lost 4 bases, with 10 bases spanning the gap. CDR3 length: 15 residues. The CDR3 protein is CASSYSSRRNQPQHF. The CDR3 coding sequence is TGTGCCAGCAGTTACTCGAGTCGGAGAAATCAGCCCCAGCATTTT.

This rearrangement joins TRBV30 to TRBJ1-5; TRBD1 matches 7 bases. The CDR3 totals 16 residues. V lost 2 bases, J lost 10 bases, and 17 bases stayed unmatched. Germline CDR1 is GTSNPN and CDR2 is SVGIG (reference sequence). In DNA, the CDR3 is TGTGCCTGGAGTCCCCCGGGGGTAGGGGGCGGTACTCCCCAGCATTTT. Protein product: CAWSPPGVGGGTPQHF.

The rearrangement uses TRBV4-3 and TRBJ2-7, with 8 bases fitting TRBD2. CDR1 is LGHNA, CDR2 YSLEER, per germline. V shed 4 bases and J 2 bases; nucleotides not matched to a gene: 7. The CDR3 has 15 amino acids. Here the CDR3 reads CASSRHPGGAYEQYF. The CDR3, as DNA: TGCGCCAGCAGCCGACACCCGGGGGGGGCCTACGAGCAGTACTTC.

This rearrangement joins TRBV11-2 to TRBJ1-4; 8 nucleotides match TRBD1. The germline CDR1 and CDR2 sequences are SGHAT and FQNNGV. The CDR3 has 16 residues. V was pared by 3 bases and J by 3 bases, with 6 bases of the junction left unmatched. In DNA, the CDR3 is TGTGCCAGCAGCTTGGGCAGGGGGCATTCTAATGAAAAACTGTTTTTT. Amino acids: CASSLGRGHSNEKLFF. The whole variable domain, filled in from reference TRBV11-2 and TRBJ1-4, reads EAGVAQSPRYKIIEKRQSVAFWCNPISGHATLYWYQQILGQGPKLLIQFQNNGVVDDSQLPKDRFSAERLKGVDSTLKIQPAKLEDSAVYLCASSLGRGHSNEKLFFGSGTQLSVL.

The table lists this clone with a count of one. The chain recombines TRBV3-1 (or the pseudogene TRBV3-2) with TRBJ2-7, with D perhaps TRBD2 (6 bases). There are 13 residues in the CDR3. Germline assignment: CDR1 LGHDT and CDR2 YNNKEL (reference sequence). V was pared by 0 bases and J by 7 bases, with 10 bases between. The CDR3 coding sequence is TGTGCCAGCAGCCAAGATCGGGGACTGGAGCAGTACTTC. This translates into CASSQDRGLEQYF.

This rearrangement joins TRBV5-4 to TRBJ1-1; a possible D gene is TRBD1 (6 bases). The ends were cut back, 3 bases at V and 4 bases at J, with 16 bases in the middle. CDR1 is SGHNT and CDR2 is YYREEE in the germline V gene (reference sequence). CDR3 size: 15 residues. Here the CDR3 reads CASSSGGLRGTEAFF. The CDR3 nucleotides read TGTGCCAGCAGCTCCGGGGGCCTCAGGGGCACTGAAGCTTTCTTT.